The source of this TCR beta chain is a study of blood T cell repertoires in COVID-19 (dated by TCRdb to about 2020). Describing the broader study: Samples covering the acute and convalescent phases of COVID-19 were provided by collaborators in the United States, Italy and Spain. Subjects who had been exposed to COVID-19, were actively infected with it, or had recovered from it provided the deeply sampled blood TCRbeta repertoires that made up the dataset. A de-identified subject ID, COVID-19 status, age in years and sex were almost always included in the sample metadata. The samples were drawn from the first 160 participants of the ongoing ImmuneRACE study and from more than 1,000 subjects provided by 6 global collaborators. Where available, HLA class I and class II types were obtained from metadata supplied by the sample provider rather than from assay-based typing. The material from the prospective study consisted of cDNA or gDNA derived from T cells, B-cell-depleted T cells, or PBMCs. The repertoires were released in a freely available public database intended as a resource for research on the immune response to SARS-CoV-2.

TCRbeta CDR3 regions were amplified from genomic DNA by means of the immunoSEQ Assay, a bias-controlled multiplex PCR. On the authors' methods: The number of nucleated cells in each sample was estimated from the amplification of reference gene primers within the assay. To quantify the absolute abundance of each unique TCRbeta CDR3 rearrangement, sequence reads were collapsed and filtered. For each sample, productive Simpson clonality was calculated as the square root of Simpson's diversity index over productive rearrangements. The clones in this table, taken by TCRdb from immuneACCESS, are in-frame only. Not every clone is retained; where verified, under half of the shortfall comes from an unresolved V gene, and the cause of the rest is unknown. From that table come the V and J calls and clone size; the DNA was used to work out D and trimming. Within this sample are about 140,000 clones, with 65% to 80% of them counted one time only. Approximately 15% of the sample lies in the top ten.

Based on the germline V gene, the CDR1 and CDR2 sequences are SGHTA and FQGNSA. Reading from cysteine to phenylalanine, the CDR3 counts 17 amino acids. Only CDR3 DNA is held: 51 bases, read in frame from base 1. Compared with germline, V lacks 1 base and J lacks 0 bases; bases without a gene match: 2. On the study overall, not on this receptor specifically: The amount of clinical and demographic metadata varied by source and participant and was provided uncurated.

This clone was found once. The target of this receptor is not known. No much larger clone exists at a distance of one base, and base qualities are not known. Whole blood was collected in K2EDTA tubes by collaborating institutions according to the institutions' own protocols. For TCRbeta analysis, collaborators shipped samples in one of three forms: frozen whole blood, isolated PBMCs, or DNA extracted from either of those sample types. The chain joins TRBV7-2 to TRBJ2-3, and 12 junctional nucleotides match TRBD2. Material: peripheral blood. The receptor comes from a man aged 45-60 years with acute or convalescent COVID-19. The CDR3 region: CASSLVGTSGSTDTQYF. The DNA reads TGTGCCAGCAGCTTAGTCGGGACTAGCGGGAGCACAGATACGCAGTATTTT.